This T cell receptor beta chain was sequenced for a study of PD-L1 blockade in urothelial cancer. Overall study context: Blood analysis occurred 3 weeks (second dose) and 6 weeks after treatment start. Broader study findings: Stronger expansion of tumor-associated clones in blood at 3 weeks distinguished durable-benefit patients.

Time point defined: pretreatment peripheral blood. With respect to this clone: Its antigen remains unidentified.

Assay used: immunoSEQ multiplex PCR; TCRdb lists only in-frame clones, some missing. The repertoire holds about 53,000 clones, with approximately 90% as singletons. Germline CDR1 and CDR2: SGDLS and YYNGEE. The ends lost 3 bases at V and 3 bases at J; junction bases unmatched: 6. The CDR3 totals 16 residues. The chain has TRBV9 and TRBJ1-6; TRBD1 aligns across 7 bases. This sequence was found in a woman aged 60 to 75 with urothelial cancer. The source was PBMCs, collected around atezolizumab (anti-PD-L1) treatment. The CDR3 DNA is TGTGCCAGCAGCGAGGGGACAGCAGACTATAATTCACCCCTCCACTTT. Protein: CASSEGTADYNSPLHF.